The present T cell receptor beta chain was sequenced within a study of cytomegalovirus exposure and HLA in healthy donors. Libraries were prepared by immunoSEQ multiplex PCR; TCRdb keeps only in-frame clonotypes and omits some of them. There are a few hundred thousand clones in the sample; 86% occur only once, and 0.84% lies in the top ten. General observations from the study: Confirmation in vitro established that a few CMV-associated chains were specific for CMV antigens.

The CDR3 is 13 amino acids. V was clipped by 7 bases and J by 5 bases; unmatched bases: 3. From germline, CDR1 is MNHEY and CDR2 SVGAGI. Comment on this clone: Its antigen is still unknown.

The study drew the donors from its roughly 110-subject validation cohort, separate from the approximately 700-subject first cohort. The receptor was isolated from a woman under 30 in good health and CMV-seronegative. The chain recombines TRBV6-5 with TRBJ2-3; 10 bases agree with TRBD2. The sequencing sample was made of PBMCs. CDR3 sequence (DNA): TGTGCCAGCACCGCTAGCGGGAGAGATACGCAGTATTTT. Protein: CASTASGRDTQYF.